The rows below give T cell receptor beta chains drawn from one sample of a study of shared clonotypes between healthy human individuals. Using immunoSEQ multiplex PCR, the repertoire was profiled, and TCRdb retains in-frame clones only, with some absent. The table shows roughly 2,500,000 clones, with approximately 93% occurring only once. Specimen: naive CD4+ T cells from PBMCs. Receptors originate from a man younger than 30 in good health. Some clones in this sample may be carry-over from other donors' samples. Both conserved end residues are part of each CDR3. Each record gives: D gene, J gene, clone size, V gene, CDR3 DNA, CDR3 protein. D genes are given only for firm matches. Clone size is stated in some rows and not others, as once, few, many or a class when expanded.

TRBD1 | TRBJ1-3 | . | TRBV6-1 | TGTGCCAGTGGGACGGGACAGGGCTCTGGAAACACCATATATTTT | CASGTGQGSGNTIYF
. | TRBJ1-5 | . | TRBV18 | TGTGCCAGCTCAGATTTAGGAGGGGACCAGCCCCAGCATTTT | CASSDLGGDQPQHF
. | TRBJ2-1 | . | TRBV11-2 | TGTGCCAGCAGCTTAGAAGGAGGGCCAAAAAACAATGAGCAGTTCTTC | CASSLEGGPKNNEQFF
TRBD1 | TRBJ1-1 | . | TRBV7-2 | TGTGCCAGCAGCTTAGTAATGAGGACAGGGCCCGAAGCTTTCTTT | CASSLVMRTGPEAFF
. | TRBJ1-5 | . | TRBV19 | TGTGCCAGTGGTAGAGGGGGAAAGGATCAGCCCCAGCATTTT | CASGRGGKDQPQHF
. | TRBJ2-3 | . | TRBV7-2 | TGTGCCAGCAGCTCGGACTGGGCGGGCACAGATACGCAGTATTTT | CASSSDWAGTDTQYF
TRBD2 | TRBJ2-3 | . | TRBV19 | TGTGCCAGTAGTGCGGGACTAGTCACAGATACGCAGTATTTT | CASSAGLVTDTQYF
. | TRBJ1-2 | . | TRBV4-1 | TGCGCCAGCAGGGGGGGAATGAAGGATAATAACTATGGCTACACCTTC | CASRGGMKDNNYGYTF
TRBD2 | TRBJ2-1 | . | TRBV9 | TGTGCCAGCAGCGTACAAGAGATGAGCGTAGCGGGAGGTCGGGAGCAGTTCTTC | CASSVQEMSVAGGREQFF
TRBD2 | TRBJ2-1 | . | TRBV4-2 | TGTGCCAGCAGCCACTCCGTTTCGGGGGGGAGCTCCTACAATGAGCAGTTCTTC | CASSHSVSGGSSYNEQFF
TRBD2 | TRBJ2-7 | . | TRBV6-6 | TGTGCCAGCAGTACTAGCGCAACCTACGAGCAGTACTTC | CASSTSATYEQYF
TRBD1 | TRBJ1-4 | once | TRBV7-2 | TGTGCCAGCAGCCCGAGGGACAGCCAGAATGAAAAACTGTTTTTT | CASSPRDSQNEKLFF
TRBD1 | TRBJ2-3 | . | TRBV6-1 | TGTGCCAGCAGTGAAGGACAGGGCAAAGATACGCAGTATTTT | CASSEGQGKDTQYF
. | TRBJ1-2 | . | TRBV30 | TGTGCCTGGAGTACACCCCGGGCCTATGGCTACACCTTC | CAWSTPRAYGYTF
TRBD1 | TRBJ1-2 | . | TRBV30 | TGTGCCTCGGACAGGGAATTAAACTATGGCTACACCTTC | CASDRELNYGYTF
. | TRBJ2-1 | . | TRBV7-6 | TGTGCCAGCAGCTTAGCGAATCCAGGCACGCGGGCGAACGAGCAGTTCTTC | CASSLANPGTRANEQFF
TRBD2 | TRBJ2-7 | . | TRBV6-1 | TGTGCCAGCAATATAGCGGGAGGAAGCTCCTACGAGCAGTACTTC | CASNIAGGSSYEQYF
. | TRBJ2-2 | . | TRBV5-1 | TGCGCCAGCAGCTCCGTCAGTGGCCCCGGGGAGCTGTTTTTT | CASSSVSGPGELFF
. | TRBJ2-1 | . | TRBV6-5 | TGTGCCAGCAGTTACTCTTCCAGCGGAAACAATGAGCAGTTCTTC | CASSYSSSGNNEQFF
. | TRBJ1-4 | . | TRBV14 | TGTGCCAGCCGACACAGTCATGAAAAACTGTTTTTT | CASRHSHEKLFF
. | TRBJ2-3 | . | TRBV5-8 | TGTGCCAGCAGCTGGGGTTCAGGGCTTTCTAGCACAGATACGCAGTATTTT | CASSWGSGLSSTDTQYF
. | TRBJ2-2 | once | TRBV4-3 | TGCGCCAGCAGCCAGAGAGGCAGCTCTACCGGGGAGCTGTTTTTT | CASSQRGSSTGELFF
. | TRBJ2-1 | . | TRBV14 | TGTGCCAGCAGCCACGCCTTTCTAGCGCAAATTTACAATGAGCAGTTCTTC | CASSHAFLAQIYNEQFF
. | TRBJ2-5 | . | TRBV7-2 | TGTGCCAGCAGCCCTCGGACGAGGGGGGTTGAGACCCAGTACTTC | CASSPRTRGVETQYF
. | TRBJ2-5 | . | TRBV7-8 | TGTGCCAGCAGCCGGTCGACCCAAGAGACCCAGTACTTC | CASSRSTQETQYF
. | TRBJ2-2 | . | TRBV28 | TGTGCCAGCAGTTCCCCCCGGGAGTTGGGCACCGGGGAGCTGTTTTTT | CASSSPRELGTGELFF
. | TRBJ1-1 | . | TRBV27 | TGTGCCAGCAGTCCGTGGGCAGGGGCCATGAACACTGAAGCTTTCTTT | CASSPWAGAMNTEAFF
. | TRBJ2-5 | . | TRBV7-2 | TGTGCCAGCAGCCTGGACTGGTTGGAGACCCAGTACTTC | CASSLDWLETQYF
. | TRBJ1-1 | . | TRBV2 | TGTGCCAGCAGTGAGGTACAGGGCCACACTGAAGCTTTCTTT | CASSEVQGHTEAFF
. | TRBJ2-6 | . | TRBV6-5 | TGTGCCAGCACCTGGGGCGGCTCTGGGGCCAACGTCCTGACTTTC | CASTWGGSGANVLTF